The clone carrying this T cell receptor beta chain was seen only a few times. Libraries were prepared by immunoSEQ multiplex PCR; TCRdb keeps only in-frame clonotypes and omits some of them. The top ten hold around 2% of the sample, which has 150,000 to 200,000 clones, about 91% seen once. This sample is part of a study of control samples from healthy donors and cancer patients. Germline V CDR1 and CDR2: SQVTM, ANQGSEA. The germline V and J ends were trimmed by 6 bases and 0 bases, with 9 bases remaining between them. The CDR3 runs 12 residues. This receptor was obtained from a woman aged 40 to 50 in good health. Source material: blood. The V gene is TRBV29-1, the J gene TRBJ2-7, with D perhaps matching TRBD1 (6 bases). CDR3 coding DNA: TGCAGCGTCTCGGACAGCTCCTACGAGCAGTACTTC. Residues: CSVSDSSYEQYF.